The present TCR beta chain was sequenced within a study of T cells in Graves' hyperthyroidism and ophthalmopathy. As to this clonotype: The antigen remains unidentified.

General study findings and limits: Most thyroid clonotypes expanded above 0.001 appeared in blood too.

The CDR3 length is 13 residues. Germline assignment: CDR1 KGHSH and CDR2 LQKENI. The ends lost 4 bases at V and 8 bases at J; junction bases unmatched: 3. Authors of the study amplified TCR beta CDR3 regions from RNA transcripts. The primer set for the first-round RT-PCR of the TCR CDR3 was HTBI. TCRdb recomputed calls from the multiplex PCR reads with MiXCR, one row per CDR3 protein. The sample shows about 350,000 distinct CDR3 sequences, roughly 13% of them seen only once. Sequenced input: blood. The sequence was collected from a woman aged 25 to 39 with Graves' hyperthyroidism. The rearrangement joins TRBV18 to TRBJ2-1, with 9 positions matching TRBD1. This CDR3 reads CASSHGDRDEQFF. CDR3 nucleotide sequence: TGTGCCAGCTCACACGGGGACAGGGATGAGCAGTTCTTC.